These 14 T cell receptor beta chains were all obtained from the same sample, sequenced in a study of cytomegalovirus exposure and HLA in healthy donors. This PCR relied on a set of 60 Vbeta primers and 13 Jbeta primers. The table came from immunoSEQ multiplex PCR; TCRdb's copy has only in-frame clones and leaves some out. This repertoire comprises 100,000 to 150,000 clones; its ten largest clones make up roughly 3.5%. Source material: PBMCs. Receptors originate from a man in his late teens or twenties in good health and CMV-seronegative.

This chain joins TRBV28 and TRBJ1-5; D is perhaps TRBD1 (5 bases). V was pared by 3 bases and J by 7 bases, with 10 bases between. This CDR3 spans 13 amino acids. Per the germline V gene, CDR1 is MDHEN and CDR2 is SYDVKM. CDR3 sequence reads: CASSFGTWQPQHF. For the CDR3, the DNA is TGTGCCAGCAGTTTTGGGACTTGGCAGCCCCAGCATTTT. Looking up the rest from reference TRBV28 and TRBJ1-5 gives the full variable domain: DVKVTQSSRYLVKRTGEKVFLECVQDMDHENMFWYRQDPGLGLRLIYFSYDVKMKEKGDIPEGYSVSREKKERFSLILESASTNQTSMYLCASSFGTWQPQHFGDGTRLSIL.

The J gene is TRBJ1-2, the V gene TRBV5-4, with 7 bases identical to TRBD1. Trimming took 4 bases from V and 4 from J; bases not matched to a gene: 10. The CDR3 runs to 15 residues. Germline loops: CDR1 SGHNT, CDR2 YYREEE (reference sequence). The CDR3 sequence: CASSPPAGTVYGYTF. In nucleotides, the CDR3 is TGTGCCAGCAGCCCACCGGCAGGGACAGTCTATGGCTACACCTTC.

The rearrangement uses TRBV4-1 and TRBJ1-4; 9 positions match TRBD1. Looked up from germline, CDR1 is MGHRA and CDR2 is YSYEKL. CDR3 length: 17 amino acids. Trimming at V came to 4 bases and at J to 7 bases, leaving 13 bases not matched to a gene. CDR3 in DNA: TGCGCCAGCAGCCCACAGGGGGCGCCGGGCATACGTGAAAAACTGTTTTTT. Its translation is CASSPQGAPGIREKLFF.

The V call is TRBV6-4, the J call TRBJ2-3, with 8 bases that match TRBD2. V lost 3 bases to trimming and J lost 0 bases; unmatched junction nucleotides: 2. This CDR3 comprises 15 residues. In germline, CDR1 is MRHNA, CDR2 SNTAGT. CDR3 coding DNA: TGTGCCAGCAGTGATGTAGCGGGAAGCACAGATACGCAGTATTTT. Its protein is CASSDVAGSTDTQYF.

The V and J genes are TRBV11-2 and TRBJ2-7, with 7 bases that match TRBD2. The CDR3 has 14 amino acids. V lost 7 bases, J lost 2 bases, and 8 bases stayed unmatched. The germline gives CDR1 SGHAT, CDR2 FQNNGV. The CDR3 is CASKLAGLTYEQYF. The CDR3 DNA reads TGTGCCAGCAAATTAGCGGGCCTTACCTACGAGCAGTACTTC.

The chain is built from TRBV27 and TRBJ1-4; possibly TRBD1 for D (5 bases). This CDR3 is built from 14 residues. Trimming removed 2 bases at V and 8 bases at J, with 12 bases between. Germline V lookup: CDR1 MNHEY, CDR2 SMNVEV (reference sequence). The CDR3, as DNA: TGTGCCAGCAGTTTACTCAGGGAACGGGAAAAACTGTTTTTT. This codes for CASSLLREREKLFF.

The chain recombines TRBV4-1 with TRBJ1-2; 8 bases are a match to TRBD1. Germline V gives CDR1 MGHRA, CDR2 YSYEKL. V shed 4 bases, J shed 11 bases, and the junction held 15 bases outside the gene matches. This CDR3 comprises 15 residues. CDR3 sequence (DNA): TGCGCCAGCAGCCCGACAGGGACAGGAGTAGAGGGGTACACCTTC. It encodes CASSPTGTGVEGYTF.

The chain joins TRBV4-2 to TRBJ1-2; D may be TRBD1 (6 bases). The V and J ends lost 1 base and 1 base respectively, with 16 bases between them. The CDR3 is 17 residues long. Germline values: CDR1 LGHNA, CDR2 YNFKEQ. CDR3 amino acids: CASSQVRGAAYNYGYTF. The CDR3 coding sequence is TGTGCCAGCAGCCAAGTTCGGGGGGCCGCTTATAACTATGGCTACACCTTC.

The chain employs TRBV25-1 and TRBJ2-3; 14 bases match TRBD2. Germline V gene lookup returns CDR1 MGHDK and CDR2 SYGVNS. The CDR3 covers 18 residues. V was pared by 7 bases and J by 4 bases, with 13 bases of the junction left unmatched. The CDR3 loop is CASTSRGGLAGAPDTQYF. CDR3 nucleotide sequence: TGTGCCAGCACTTCGAGAGGGGGACTAGCGGGAGCACCAGATACGCAGTATTTT.

The chain couples TRBV19 to TRBJ1-1; D is ambiguous. V lost 6 bases to trimming and J lost 11 bases, with 13 bases between them. Germline V gene lookup returns CDR1 LNHDA and CDR2 SQIVND (reference sequence). The CDR3 length is 11 residues. CDR3 in amino acids: CASRAPGLAFF. The DNA of the CDR3 is TGTGCCAGTAGGGCCCCAGGACTGGCTTTCTTT.

The CDR3 coding sequence is TGTGCAAGTCGCCTTTACTACGAGCAGTACTTC. Its protein is CASRLYYEQYF. The chain combines TRBV12-2 with TRBJ2-7; no check of the table's D call, TRBD2, against the DNA was made. TRBV12-2 is noted as a pseudogene. This CDR3 contains 11 residues.

The rearrangement links TRBV11-3 to TRBJ2-2; D remains ambiguous. Trimming took 2 bases from V and 6 from J, leaving 10 bases between them. The CDR3 sequence is 14 residues long. Germline V gene sequence: CDR1 SGHNT, CDR2 YENEEA. CDR3 coding DNA: TGTGCCAGCAGCTTATTTTCGGGTTCCGGGGAGCTGTTTTTT. Translated: CASSLFSGSGELFF.

The chain combines TRBV7-3 with TRBJ2-3, with D uncertain. V was shortened by 2 bases and J by 0 bases, with 9 bases between the two germline ends. Germline lookup yields CDR1 SGHTA and CDR2 FQGTGA. The CDR3 spans 15 residues. CDR3 nucleotides: TGTGCCAGCAGCTTAGTCGGTACTAGCACAGATACGCAGTATTTT. This encodes CASSLVGTSTDTQYF.

This chain links TRBV4-1 with TRBJ2-2; TRBD1 aligns across 11 bases. CDR3 size: 15 residues. The germline CDR1 and CDR2 sequences are MGHRA and YSYEKL. Trimming at V came to 4 bases and at J to 4 bases, leaving 2 bases not matched to a gene. The CDR3 coding sequence is TGCGCCAGCAGCCCGGGACAGGGGGTCACCGGGGAGCTGTTTTTT. Translation gives CASSPGQGVTGELFF.